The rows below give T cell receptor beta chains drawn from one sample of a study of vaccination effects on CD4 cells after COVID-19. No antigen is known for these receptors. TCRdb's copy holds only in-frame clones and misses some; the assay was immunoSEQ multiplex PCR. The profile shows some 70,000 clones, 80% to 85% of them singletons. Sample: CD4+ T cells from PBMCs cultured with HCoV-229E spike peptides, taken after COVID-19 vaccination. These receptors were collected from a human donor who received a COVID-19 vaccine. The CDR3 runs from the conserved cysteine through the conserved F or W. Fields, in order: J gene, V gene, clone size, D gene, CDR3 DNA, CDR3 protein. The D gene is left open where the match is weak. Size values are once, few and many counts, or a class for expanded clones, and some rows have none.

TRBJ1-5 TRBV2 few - TGTGCCAGCACAGGCAGGGGTTATAGCAATCAGCCCCAGCATTTT CASTGRGYSNQPQHF
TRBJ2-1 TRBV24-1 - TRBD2 TGTGCCACCAGTGATTTGCCGCTAGCGGGGGATCCCCACAGTGAGCAGTTCTTC CATSDLPLAGDPHSEQFF
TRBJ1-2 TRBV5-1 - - TGCGCCAGCAGCCCGGAGGGACGGTCCACTAACTATGGCTACACCTTC CASSPEGRSTNYGYTF
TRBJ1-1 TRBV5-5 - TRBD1 TGTGCCAGCAGCCGTACTTTAACAGGGGATGCTGAAGCTTTCTTT CASSRTLTGDAEAFF
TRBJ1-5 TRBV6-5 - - TGTGCCAGCAAGACAGGTATTAGCAATCAGCCCCAGCATTTT CASKTGISNQPQHF
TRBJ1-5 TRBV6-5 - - TGTGCCAGCAGTTCCTACCCCCCTGGCAATCAGCCCCAGCATTTT CASSSYPPGNQPQHF
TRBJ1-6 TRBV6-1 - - TGTGCCAGCAGTGAAGCGGGCAGGGTGGGGTCACCCCTCCACTTT CASSEAGRVGSPLHF
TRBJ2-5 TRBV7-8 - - TGTGCCAGCAGCCCCCAAGAGACCCAGTACTTC CASSPQETQYF
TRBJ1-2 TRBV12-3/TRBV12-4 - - TGTGCCAGCAGTTTCGGGTCTGGCTACACCTTC CASSFGSGYTF
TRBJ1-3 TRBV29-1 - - TGCAGCGTTGAACGGGGCTCTGGAAACACCATATATTTT CSVERGSGNTIYF
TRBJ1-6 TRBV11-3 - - TGTGCCAGCAGCCCCCCGGGGGGTTTCGGGAGTAATTCACCCCTCCACTTT CASSPPGGFGSNSPLHF
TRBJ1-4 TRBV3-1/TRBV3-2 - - TGTGCCAGCAGGCGAACAGGAAGGACTAATGAAAAACTGTTTTTT CASRRTGRTNEKLFF
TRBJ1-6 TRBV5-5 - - TGTGCCAGCAGTGGAGGAAGTTGGATGAATTCACCCCTCCACTTT CASSGGSWMNSPLHF
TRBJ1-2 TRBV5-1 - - TGCGCCAGCAGCTTGTCCGGGACGTCGTATGGCTACACCTTC CASSLSGTSYGYTF
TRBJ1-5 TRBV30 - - TGTGCCTGGAGTGTTTTTTCCCCCAAAGGGCCACAGCCCCAGCATTTT CAWSVFSPKGPQPQHF
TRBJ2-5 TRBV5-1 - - TGCGCCAGCAGCCCCATCGGACAGTCACAAGAGACCCAGTACTTC CASSPIGQSQETQYF
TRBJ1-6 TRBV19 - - TGTGCCAGTAGTAGGGAGGGTTCACCCCTCCACTTT CASSREGSPLHF
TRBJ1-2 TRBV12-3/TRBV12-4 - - TGTGCCAGCAGTTTAGGGAACATCTATGGCTACACCTTC CASSLGNIYGYTF
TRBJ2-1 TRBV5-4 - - TGTGCCAGCACTGCGGTGGACAATGAGCAGTTCTTC CASTAVDNEQFF